The sequence of this TCR beta chain was determined in a study of CD8 T cells in ankylosing spondylitis. Findings and caveats of the study: About 8 highly homologous variants made up a TCR beta motif, and this motif appeared characteristic of ankylosing spondylitis blood.

This clonotype was observed at least ten times. Its antigen remains unidentified. From germline, CDR1 is SQVTM and CDR2 ANQGSEA. This CDR3 spans 12 amino acids. The V end was cut by 4 bases, the J end by 4 bases, with 10 bases between. For TCR beta, libraries came from quantitative 5'-RACE with molecular barcodes. TCRdb re-derived calls from the 5' RACE reads in MiXCR, one entry per CDR3 protein. The sample includes about 500,000 distinct CDR3 sequences, over 4% of them seen just once. Specimen: blood, either unsorted or a sorted T cell fraction (not recorded which). The clonotype originates from a male donor with ankylosing spondylitis. The rearrangement links TRBV29-1 to TRBJ2-5; D is unclear. The CDR3 protein is CSVGVGRETQYF. The CDR3, as DNA: TGCAGCGTTGGGGTAGGGCGAGAGACCCAGTACTTC.